Shown below are 30 T cell receptor beta chains from a single sample sequenced in a study of blood T cells in healthy people across ages. The second PCR ran about 6 to 12 cycles with a sample-barcoded 5' primer and J-beta primers. From the 5' RACE reads, TCRdb called clonotypes with MiXCR, one entry per CDR3 protein. The table lists 1.5 million or so distinct CDR3 sequences, less than 45% of them singletons. The sample consisted of blood. Receptors were obtained from a young woman in good health.

The V gene is TRBV29-1, the J gene TRBJ1-4, with D unclear. The germline gives CDR1 SQVTM, CDR2 ANQGSEA. The CDR3 length is 11 residues. V was trimmed by 7 bases and J by 1 base, leaving 4 bases between them. Written as DNA, the CDR3 is TGCAGCGCACAAACTAATGAAAAACTGTTTTTT. Translation gives CSAQTNEKLFF. The complete variable domain, with remaining parts taken from reference TRBV29-1 and TRBJ1-4, reads SAVISQKPSRDICQRGTSLTIQCQVDSQVTMMFWYRQQPGQSLTLIATANQGSEATYESGFVIDKFPISRPNLTFSTLTVSNMSPEDSSIYLCSAQTNEKLFFGSGTQLSVL.

The chain is built from TRBV6-6 and TRBJ2-5; 12 nucleotides agree with TRBD2. Germline lookup yields CDR1 MNHNY and CDR2 SVGAGI (reference sequence). The CDR3 spans 15 residues. With 5 bases clipped from V and 5 bases from J, the junction kept 6 bases outside the gene matches. Here the CDR3 reads CASSKTSGRAETQYF. CDR3 coding DNA: TGTGCCAGCAGTAAGACTAGCGGGAGAGCGGAGACCCAGTACTTC.

V is TRBV29-1 and J is TRBJ2-3; D is possibly TRBD2 (8 bases). Trimming took off 8 bases at V and 4 bases at J, with 22 bases between the two ends. This CDR3 comprises 15 residues. CDR1 is SQVTM, CDR2 ANQGSEA, per germline. This CDR3 reads CSHPGGAGAADTQYF. In DNA, the CDR3 is TGCAGCCACCCAGGGGGAGCGGGAGCGGCAGATACGCAGTATTTT.

In this sample, this clonotype turned up a few times. The chain has TRBV11-2 and TRBJ2-2; D remains ambiguous. V was pared by 7 bases and J by 7 bases, with 10 bases between. Germline CDR1 is SGHAT and CDR2 is FQNNGV. There are 12 residues in the CDR3. CDR3 residues: CASNLRYGELFF. CDR3 nucleotides: TGTGCCAGCAACCTTCGGTACGGGGAGCTGTTTTTT.

This clonotype occurred a few times. V and J are TRBV20-1 and TRBJ2-3; TRBD2 matches at 7 bases. From germline, CDR1 is DFQATT and CDR2 SNEGSKA (reference sequence). The trim removed 5 bases at V and 2 bases at J, leaving 13 bases unmatched. The CDR3 length is 16 residues. The CDR3 nucleotides read TGCAGTGCTTCCGGGACTACGTCCTCGGCCACAGATACGCAGTATTTT. Its protein product is CSASGTTSSATDTQYF.

The rearrangement links TRBV20-1 to TRBJ2-7; D gene ambiguous. The CDR3 contains 11 residues. Germline V CDR1 and CDR2: DFQATT, SNEGSKA (reference sequence). V was cut by 7 bases and J by 0 bases, with 7 bases left in between. The CDR3 nucleotides read TGCAGTGTGGGCCCCTCCTACGAGCAGTACTTC. Translating it yields CSVGPSYEQYF.

J is TRBJ2-5 and V is TRBV5-1; 9 bases fit TRBD1. CDR1 is SGHRS and CDR2 is YFSETQ in the germline V gene. Trimming at V came to 7 bases and at J to 1 base, leaving 5 bases not matched to a gene. The CDR3 consists of 14 residues. CDR3 in amino acids: CASGLDRGQETQYF. In nucleotides, the CDR3 is TGCGCCAGCGGACTGGACAGGGGCCAAGAGACCCAGTACTTC.

The chain carries TRBV4-1 and TRBJ1-1; D remains unclear. Trimming stripped 2 bases from V and 1 base from J, with 8 bases between. This CDR3 contains 14 residues. Per germline, CDR1 MGHRA and CDR2 YSYEKL. CDR3: CASSQPTRNTEAFF. CDR3 DNA: TGCGCCAGCAGCCAACCCACCAGGAACACTGAAGCTTTCTTT.

The chain uses TRBV20-1 and TRBJ1-2; perhaps TRBD1 as D (5 bases). Per germline, CDR1 DFQATT and CDR2 SNEGSKA (reference sequence). This CDR3 is built from 13 residues. The germline V and J ends were trimmed by 5 bases and 0 bases, with 10 bases remaining between them. CDR3 amino acids: CSARGDSNYGYTF. The CDR3 nucleotides are TGCAGTGCTCGAGGGGACTCTAACTATGGCTACACCTTC.

This clonotype has just a few counts. This sequence joins TRBV4-2 and TRBJ2-1, with D tentatively TRBD1 (7 bases). The CDR3 sequence is 12 residues long. The germline gives CDR1 LGHNA, CDR2 YNFKEQ. Trimming took off 11 bases at V and 7 bases at J, with 15 bases between the two ends. In nucleotides, the CDR3 is TGTGCCTCGTGCAGGGGGAGGAATGAGCAGTTCTTC. It specifies CASCRGRNEQFF.

This sequence joins TRBV20-1 and TRBJ2-3, with 10 bases matching TRBD2. Germline V lookup: CDR1 DFQATT, CDR2 SNEGSKA (reference sequence). Trimming removed 7 bases from V and 2 bases from J; junction bases left unmatched: 9. The CDR3 totals 15 residues. CDR3 sequence reads: CSVDPSGSNTDTQYF. CDR3 DNA: TGCAGTGTTGACCCTAGCGGGAGCAACACAGATACGCAGTATTTT.

This clonotype has a handful of counts. J is TRBJ2-7 and V is TRBV20-1; 14 bases map to TRBD2. The V and J ends lost 0 bases and 4 bases, in that order; junction bases with no gene match: 5. This CDR3 has 16 amino acids. Germline loops: CDR1 DFQATT, CDR2 SNEGSKA (reference sequence). DNA of the CDR3: TGCAGTGCTAGAGAAGGGACTAGCGGGAGACCGTACGAGCAGTACTTC. It yields the protein CSAREGTSGRPYEQYF.

This clonotype showed up just a few times. The chain recombines TRBV6-1 with TRBJ1-2; maybe TRBD1 (6 bases). V gave up 2 bases and J gave up 4 bases, with 14 bases separating them. This CDR3 is 15 amino acids long. Germline CDR1 reads MNHNS; CDR2 reads SASEGT. The CDR3 nucleotides are TGTGCCAGCAGTGAAACCAGGGGTAACGGCTATGGCTACACCTTC. The encoded protein is CASSETRGNGYGYTF.

V usage is TRBV9 and J usage is TRBJ2-1, with TRBD2 matching 7 bases. Germline CDR1 and CDR2: SGDLS and YYNGEE. V lost 0 bases, J lost 7 bases, and 7 bases stayed unmatched. The CDR3 is made up of 15 amino acids. CDR3 in amino acids: CASSVGGGYSNEQFF. CDR3 nucleotide sequence: TGTGCCAGCAGCGTAGGGGGGGGGTATTCGAATGAGCAGTTCTTC.

The rearrangement uses TRBV19 and TRBJ2-7, with 9 bases matching TRBD2. The tail of the sequence fits TRBJ2-5 better, so the J call may be wrong. This CDR3 spans 15 amino acids. Germline V lookup: CDR1 LNHDA, CDR2 SQIVND (reference sequence). The CDR3 region is CASSSAGGPRETQYF. The CDR3 nucleotides are TGTGCCAGTAGTTCGGCGGGAGGGCCGCGGGAGACCCAGTACTTC.

This clonotype was seen a handful of times. The chain couples TRBV7-9 to TRBJ1-5; 8 positions match TRBD1. The CDR3 is 14 amino acids. Germline V gene data show CDR1 as SEHNR and CDR2 as FQNEAQ (reference sequence). Trimming cost V 5 bases and J 2 bases; bases outside gene matches: 2. As DNA, the CDR3 is TGTGCCAGCAGCATGGGACAGGGCAATCAGCCCCAGCATTTT. It yields the protein CASSMGQGNQPQHF.

This clonotype was observed a few times. The CDR3 protein is CASSAGLSDNNEQYF. In DNA, the CDR3 is TGTGCCAGCAGCGCAGGGCTTTCGGATAACAATGAGCAGTACTTC. The chain employs TRBV9 and TRBJ2-7; tentatively, D is TRBD1 (5 bases). The CDR3 contains 15 residues. Trimming left V 3 bases short and J 7 bases short, with 20 bases between. Germline V gives CDR1 SGDLS, CDR2 YYNGEE.

The rearrangement uses TRBV10-2 and TRBJ2-1, with D tentatively TRBD2 (5 bases). Germline CDR1 WSHSY, CDR2 SAAADI. This CDR3 spans 15 amino acids. Trimming took off 8 bases at V and 13 bases at J, with 27 bases between the two ends. The CDR3 region is CASGSGIGPQETQFF. The CDR3 coding sequence is TGCGCCAGCGGATCCGGGATAGGCCCACAAGAGACCCAGTTCTTC.

The rearrangement uses TRBV9 and TRBJ2-1; possibly TRBD2 for D (6 bases). The J call may be faulty, since TRBJ2-7 better matches the DNA end. CDR3 length equals 16 residues. Germline assignment: CDR1 SGDLS and CDR2 YYNGEE. CDR3 residues: CASSVSGPSSYNEQYF. In DNA, the CDR3 is TGTGCCAGCAGCGTAAGCGGGCCCAGCTCCTACAATGAGCAGTACTTC.

The CDR3 region is CSARRGVSYNEQFF. The CDR3 coding sequence is TGCAGTGCTAGGAGGGGGGTTTCGTACAATGAGCAGTTCTTC. V is TRBV20-1 and J is TRBJ2-1, with D perhaps being TRBD1 or TRBD2 (6 bases each). CDR3 length: 14 residues. Germline loops: CDR1 DFQATT, CDR2 SNEGSKA (reference sequence). The ends were cut back, 3 bases at V and 4 bases at J, with 13 bases in the middle.

This clonotype has a handful of counts. Possible read error: a much larger clone is one base away. The rearrangement links TRBV6-2 or TRBV6-3 to TRBJ2-7; unclear D gene. Germline CDR1 MNHEY, CDR2 SVGEGT. CDR3 length: 11 amino acids. V was trimmed by 2 bases and J by 4 bases, leaving 3 bases between them. Here the CDR3 DNA reads TGTGCCAGCAGTTACAAGTACGAGCAGTACTTC. Its protein is CASSYKYEQYF.

The chain joins TRBV29-1 to TRBJ2-7; D possibly corresponds to TRBD2 (6 bases). The V end was cut by 4 bases, the J end by 3 bases, with 10 bases between. Germline V CDR1 and CDR2: SQVTM, ANQGSEA. The CDR3 is 12 residues long. This CDR3 is CSVGNGGYEQYF. Written as DNA, the CDR3 is TGCAGCGTTGGCAACGGGGGCTACGAGCAGTACTTC.

This chain links TRBV20-1 with TRBJ1-4; no reliable D call. Germline CDR1 and CDR2: DFQATT and SNEGSKA (reference sequence). The length of the CDR3 is 18 residues. Between the trimmed V and J ends, which lost 0 bases and 3 bases, there was a span of 20 bases. The CDR3 region has the DNA TGCAGTGCTAGAGATTTTCCCCCTACGAGTTTAGCTAATGAAAAACTGTTTTTT. It codes for CSARDFPPTSLANEKLFF.

The chain is built from TRBV4-3 and TRBJ2-3; D is perhaps TRBD2 (6 bases). Germline-derived CDR1 and CDR2 are LGHNA and YSLEER. Trimming took 1 base from V and 0 from J, leaving 14 bases between them. The CDR3 is 17 amino acids. The CDR3, as DNA: TGCGCCAGCAGCCAAGGTCCCCCGGGGGTTAGCACAGATACGCAGTATTTT. Translated: CASSQGPPGVSTDTQYF.

The chain employs TRBV2 and TRBJ1-4; weak D call: TRBD1 (6 bases). The CDR3 totals 14 residues. Trimming left V 5 bases short and J 11 bases short, with 18 bases between. Germline V gives CDR1 SNHLY, CDR2 FYNNEI. The CDR3 coding sequence is TGTGCCAGCAGTTTAGGCGGGGCGAGGGGGAAACTGTTTTTT. Amino acid sequence: CASSLGGARGKLFF.

This chain connects TRBV28 to TRBJ1-5; no firm D call. Trimming took off 5 bases at V and 8 bases at J, with 7 bases between the two ends. Germline V gives CDR1 MDHEN, CDR2 SYDVKM. This CDR3 is 11 amino acids long. CDR3 region: CASSPGEPQHF. The CDR3, as DNA: TGTGCCAGCAGTCCCGGAGAGCCCCAGCATTTT.

The chain uses TRBV10-3 and TRBJ2-7, with 10 bases identical to TRBD1. The ends lost 2 bases at V and 2 bases at J; junction bases unmatched: 0. Germline V lookup: CDR1 ENHRY, CDR2 SYGVKD. The CDR3 has 14 amino acids. CDR3 amino acids: CAISEGQGAYEQYF. The CDR3 DNA reads as TGTGCCATCAGTGAGGGACAGGGGGCCTACGAGCAGTACTTC.

The J gene is TRBJ1-2, the V gene TRBV2, with D maybe TRBD1 (5 bases). Germline V gene lookup returns CDR1 SNHLY and CDR2 FYNNEI. V lost 11 bases and J lost 7, with 20 bases in between. The CDR3 sequence is 13 residues long. This CDR3 is CAGKGGVNVGYTF. CDR3 sequence (DNA): TGTGCCGGAAAAGGAGGGGTTAATGTTGGCTACACCTTC.

This rearrangement joins TRBV29-1 to TRBJ1-2; 10 bases align to TRBD1. This CDR3 is built from 14 residues. From germline, CDR1 is SQVTM and CDR2 ANQGSEA. The V segment lost 5 bases and the J segment 6 bases; nucleotides outside the gene matches: 9. CDR3 in DNA: TGCAGCGTTATCGACCGGGACAGGGGACATGGCTACACCTTC. Encoded protein: CSVIDRDRGHGYTF.

This clonotype showed up many times. Relative to the germline gene, one junction end is altered; a read error may explain this. The V call is TRBV7-9, the J call TRBJ2-7; 10 bases line up with TRBD1. The CDR3 runs 15 residues. Germline CDR1 SEHNR, CDR2 FQNEAQ (reference sequence). CDR3 sequence reads: CASSLGQGSSYEQYF. The CDR3 nucleotides are TGCGCCAGCAGCTTGGGACAGGGGTCCTCCTACGAGCAGTACTTC. Together with reference TRBV7-9 and TRBJ2-7, the CDR3 gives the full variable domain: DTGVSQNPRHKITKRGQNVTFRCDPISEHNRLYWYRQTLGQGPEFLTYFQNEAQLEKSRLLSDRFSAERPKGSFSTLEIQRTEQGDSAMYLCASSLGQGSSYEQYFGPGTRLTVT.